This T cell receptor beta chain was recovered during a study of spatial heterogeneity in lung cancer. Points from the study as a whole: Coverage was estimated at around 7% of tumor T cells for alpha chains and about 13% for beta chains. Ubiquitous and regional nonsynonymous mutations were tracked by counts of ubiquitous and regional expanded TCRs, respectively. Tumors with more nonsynonymous mutations had more expanded intratumoral alpha and beta TCRs.

Specified time point: sample taken at primary tumor resection. Whole RNA, isolated from tumor, nontumor lung or frozen PBMC, was sequenced without prior sorting. In its sample, this clonotype ranks as medium-sized. What it binds is unknown. TCRdb re-called the 5' RACE reads through MiXCR, storing one row per CDR3 protein. The repertoire holds roughly 10,000 distinct CDR3 sequences, with approximately 10% as singletons. CDR1 and CDR2 (germline): SGHTS, YDEGEE. V shed 1 base, J shed 6 bases, and the junction held 4 bases outside the gene matches. The CDR3 runs to 14 residues. Sequencing was performed on lung tumor tissue, taken at surgery. The TCR originated in a female donor with early-stage non-small cell lung cancer. The V and J genes are TRBV5-8 and TRBJ2-1; 7 nucleotides line up with TRBD1. This chain's CDR3 is CASSLPYRGNEQFF. CDR3 DNA sequence: TGTGCCAGCAGCTTGCCGTACAGGGGCAATGAGCAGTTCTTC. Drawing the rest from reference TRBV5-8 and TRBJ2-1, the complete variable domain is EAGVTQSPTHLIKTRGQQATLRCSPISGHTSVYWYQQALGLGLQFLLWYDEGEERNRGNFPPRFSGRQFPNYSSELNVNALELEDSALYLCASSLPYRGNEQFFGPGTRLTVL.